A single sample is the source of the 2 T cell receptor beta chains below, sequenced in a study of T cell responses to AZD1222 COVID-19 vaccine. The repertoire was sequenced with immunoSEQ multiplex PCR; TCRdb's copy has only in-frame clones and lacks some. The table has over 100,000 clones, roughly nine tenths seen once. Sequencing was performed on peripheral blood, taken on day 0 of AZD1222 vaccination. All receptors come from an adult in good health.

This chain links TRBV18 with TRBJ1-6; 7 bases agree with TRBD1. This CDR3 contains 16 residues. Germline V CDR1 and CDR2: KGHSH, LQKENI. J gave up 0 bases and V 3 bases, and 2 bases lay outside the gene matches. In DNA, the CDR3 is TGTGCCAGCTCACCGGGACAGAGCTCCTATAATTCACCCCTCCACTTT. Amino acids: CASSPGQSSYNSPLHF.

The chain joins TRBV30 to TRBJ1-2, with TRBD1 identical over 7 bases. CDR1 is GTSNPN and CDR2 is SVGIG in the germline V gene (reference sequence). The CDR3 totals 12 residues. J lost 4 bases, V lost 6 bases, and 5 bases had no gene match. The CDR3 nucleotides read TGTGCCTGTACTCGACAGGGCTATGGCTACACCTTC. This codes for CACTRQGYGYTF.